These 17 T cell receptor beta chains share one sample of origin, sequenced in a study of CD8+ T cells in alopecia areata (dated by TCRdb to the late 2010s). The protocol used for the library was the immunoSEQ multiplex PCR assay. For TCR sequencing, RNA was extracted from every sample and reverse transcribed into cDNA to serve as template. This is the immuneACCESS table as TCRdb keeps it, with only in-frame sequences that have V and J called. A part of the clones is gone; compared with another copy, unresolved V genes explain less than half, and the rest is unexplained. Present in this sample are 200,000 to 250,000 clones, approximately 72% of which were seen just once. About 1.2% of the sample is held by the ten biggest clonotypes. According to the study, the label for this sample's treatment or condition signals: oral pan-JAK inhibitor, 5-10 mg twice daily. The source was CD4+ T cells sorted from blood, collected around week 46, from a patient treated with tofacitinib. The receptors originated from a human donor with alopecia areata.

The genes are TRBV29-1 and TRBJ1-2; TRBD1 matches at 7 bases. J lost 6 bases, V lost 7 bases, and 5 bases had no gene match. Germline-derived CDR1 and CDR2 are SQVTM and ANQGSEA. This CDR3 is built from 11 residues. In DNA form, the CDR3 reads TGCAGCGACAGACAGGGTAATGGCTACACCTTC. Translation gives CSDRQGNGYTF.

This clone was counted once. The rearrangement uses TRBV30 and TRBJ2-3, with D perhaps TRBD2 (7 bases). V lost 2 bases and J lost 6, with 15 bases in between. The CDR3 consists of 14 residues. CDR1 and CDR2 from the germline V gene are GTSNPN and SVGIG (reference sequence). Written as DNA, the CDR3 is TGTGCCTGGAGTAGAACGGGGGGCCGGGATACGCAGTATTTT. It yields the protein CAWSRTGGRDTQYF.

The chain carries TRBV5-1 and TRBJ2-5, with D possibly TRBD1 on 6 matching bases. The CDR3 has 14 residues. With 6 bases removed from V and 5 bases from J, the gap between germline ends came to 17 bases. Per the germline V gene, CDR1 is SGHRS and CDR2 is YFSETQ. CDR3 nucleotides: TGCGCCAGCAATTCGCAGGGGCTCTTGGAGACCCAGTACTTC. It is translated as CASNSQGLLETQYF.

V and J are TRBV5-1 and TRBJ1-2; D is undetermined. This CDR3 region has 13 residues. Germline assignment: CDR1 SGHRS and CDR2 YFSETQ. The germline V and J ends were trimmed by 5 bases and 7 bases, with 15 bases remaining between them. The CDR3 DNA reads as TGCGCCAGCAGTAACCCGGCTGATCGTGGCTACACCTTC. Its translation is CASSNPADRGYTF.

The CDR3 region is CASSPGADQPQHF. The CDR3 region has the DNA TGTGCCAGCAGCCCAGGGGCTGATCAGCCCCAGCATTTT. The V and J genes are TRBV5-4 and TRBJ1-5, with a possible D match to TRBD1 (6 bases). Germline-derived CDR1 and CDR2 are SGHNT and YYREEE (reference sequence). This CDR3 has 13 amino acids. V was shortened by 4 bases and J by 5 bases, with 10 bases between the two germline ends.

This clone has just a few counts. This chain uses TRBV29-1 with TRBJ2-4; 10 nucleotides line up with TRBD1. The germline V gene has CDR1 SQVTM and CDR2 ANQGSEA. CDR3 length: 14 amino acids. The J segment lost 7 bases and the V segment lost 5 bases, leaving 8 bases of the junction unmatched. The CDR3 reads CSVFRQGAGNIQYF. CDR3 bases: TGCAGCGTTTTTCGACAGGGGGCTGGGAACATTCAGTACTTC.

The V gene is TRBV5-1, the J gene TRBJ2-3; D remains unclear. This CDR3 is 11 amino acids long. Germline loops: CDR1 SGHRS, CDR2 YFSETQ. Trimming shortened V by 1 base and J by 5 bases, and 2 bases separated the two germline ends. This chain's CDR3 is CASSLRDTQYF. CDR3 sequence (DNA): TGCGCCAGCAGCTTGCGAGATACGCAGTATTTT.

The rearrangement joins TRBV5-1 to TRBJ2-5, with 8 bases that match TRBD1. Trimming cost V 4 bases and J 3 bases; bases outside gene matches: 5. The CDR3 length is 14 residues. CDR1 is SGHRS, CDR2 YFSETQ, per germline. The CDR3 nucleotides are TGCGCCAGCAGCGGCGGACAGGGAGAAGAGACCCAGTACTTC. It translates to CASSGGQGEETQYF.

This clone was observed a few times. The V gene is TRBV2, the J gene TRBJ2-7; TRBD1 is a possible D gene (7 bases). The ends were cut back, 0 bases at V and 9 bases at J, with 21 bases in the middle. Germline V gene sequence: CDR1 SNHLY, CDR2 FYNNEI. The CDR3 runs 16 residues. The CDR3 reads CASSEALAGGTFRQYF. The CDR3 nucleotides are TGTGCCAGCAGTGAAGCGCTTGCAGGGGGGACCTTTCGGCAGTACTTC. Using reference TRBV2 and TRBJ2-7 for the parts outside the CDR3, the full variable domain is EPEVTQTPSHQVTQMGQEVILRCVPISNHLYFYWYRQILGQKVEFLVSFYNNEISEKSEIFDDQFSVERPDGSNFTLKIRSTKLEDSAMYFCASSEALAGGTFRQYFGPGTRLTVT.

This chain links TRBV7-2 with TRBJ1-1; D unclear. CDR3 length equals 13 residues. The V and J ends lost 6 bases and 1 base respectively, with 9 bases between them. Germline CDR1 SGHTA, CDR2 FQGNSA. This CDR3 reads CASSEWANTEAFF. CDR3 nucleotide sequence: TGTGCCAGCAGTGAGTGGGCGAACACTGAAGCTTTCTTT.

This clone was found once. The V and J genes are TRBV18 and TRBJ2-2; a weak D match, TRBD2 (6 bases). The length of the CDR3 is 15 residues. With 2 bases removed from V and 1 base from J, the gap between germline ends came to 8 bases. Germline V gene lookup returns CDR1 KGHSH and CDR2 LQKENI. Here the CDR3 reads CASSPERVNTGELFF. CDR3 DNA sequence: TGTGCCAGCTCACCAGAGCGGGTGAACACCGGGGAGCTGTTTTTT. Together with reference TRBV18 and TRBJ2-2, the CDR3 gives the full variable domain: NAGVMQNPRHLVRRRGQEARLRCSPMKGHSHVYWYRQLPEEGLKFMVYLQKENIIDESGMPKERFSAEFPKEGPSILRIQQVVRGDSAAYFCASSPERVNTGELFFGEGSRLTVL.

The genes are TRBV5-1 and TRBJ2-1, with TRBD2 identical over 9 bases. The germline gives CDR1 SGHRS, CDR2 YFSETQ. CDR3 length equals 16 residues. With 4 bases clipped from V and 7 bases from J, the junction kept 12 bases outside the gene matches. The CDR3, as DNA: TGCGCCAGCAGCGGCGGGGGGGACCCCTTATGGAATGAGCAGTTCTTC. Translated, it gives CASSGGGDPLWNEQFF. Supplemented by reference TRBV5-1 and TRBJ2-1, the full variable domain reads KAGVTQTPRYLIKTRGQQVTLSCSPISGHRSVSWYQQTPGQGLQFLFEYFSETQRNKGNFPGRFSGRQFSNSRSEMNVSTLELGDSALYLCASSGGGDPLWNEQFFGPGTRLTVL.

The CDR3 reads CAWSDYGTGPLMYGYTF. In DNA form, the CDR3 reads TGTGCCTGGAGCGACTACGGGACAGGCCCCCTGATGTATGGCTACACCTTC. The chain combines TRBV30 with TRBJ1-2; 8 bases map to TRBD1. Germline-derived CDR1 and CDR2 are GTSNPN and SVGIG (reference sequence). V dropped 3 bases and J dropped 5; count of bases not matched to a gene: 17. The CDR3 runs 17 residues.

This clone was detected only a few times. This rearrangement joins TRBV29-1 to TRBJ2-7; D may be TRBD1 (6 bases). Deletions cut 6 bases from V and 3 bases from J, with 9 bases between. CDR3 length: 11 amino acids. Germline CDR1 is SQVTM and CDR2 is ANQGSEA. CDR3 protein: CSVGTFYEQYF. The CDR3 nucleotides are TGCAGCGTGGGGACATTCTACGAGCAGTACTTC.

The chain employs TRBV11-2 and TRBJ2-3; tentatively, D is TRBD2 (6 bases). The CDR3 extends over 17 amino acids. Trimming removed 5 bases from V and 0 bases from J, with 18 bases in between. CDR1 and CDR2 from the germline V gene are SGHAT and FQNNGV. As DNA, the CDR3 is TGTGCCAGCAGCCACCCCCCCCCGGGGACTAGCACAGATACGCAGTATTTT. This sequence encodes CASSHPPPGTSTDTQYF. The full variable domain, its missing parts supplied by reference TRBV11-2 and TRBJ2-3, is EAGVAQSPRYKIIEKRQSVAFWCNPISGHATLYWYQQILGQGPKLLIQFQNNGVVDDSQLPKDRFSAERLKGVDSTLKIQPAKLEDSAVYLCASSHPPPGTSTDTQYFGPGTRLTVL.

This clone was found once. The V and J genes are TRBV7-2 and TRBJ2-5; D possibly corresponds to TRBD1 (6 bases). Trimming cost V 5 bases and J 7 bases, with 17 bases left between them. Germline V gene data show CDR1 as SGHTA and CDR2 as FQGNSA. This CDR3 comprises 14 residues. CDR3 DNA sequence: TGTGCCAGCAGCCTAGACGACAGGATCGCGACCCAGTACTTC. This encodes CASSLDDRIATQYF.

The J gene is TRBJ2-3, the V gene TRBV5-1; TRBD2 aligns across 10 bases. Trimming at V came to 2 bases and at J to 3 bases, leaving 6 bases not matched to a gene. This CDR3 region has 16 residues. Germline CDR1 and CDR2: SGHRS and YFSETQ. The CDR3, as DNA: TGCGCCAGCAGCTTCCTTGGTAGCGGGGGGACAGATACGCAGTATTTT. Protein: CASSFLGSGGTDTQYF.